This T cell receptor beta chain was sequenced in a study of PD-1 blockade in classical Hodgkin lymphoma. The study, taken as a whole, reports: According to reports, newly diagnosed patients had lower baseline TCR diversity than healthy donors, and relapsed/refractory patients had lower baseline TCR diversity still. Underlying causes for the observed repertoire differences were not defined, possibly disease activity or prior therapy.

The table came from immunoSEQ multiplex PCR; TCRdb's copy has only in-frame clones and leaves some out. Of around 26,000 clones in the sample, around 94% were seen once. The germline V gene has CDR1 SGHDT and CDR2 YYEEEE. The CDR3 runs to 14 residues. V lost 4 bases, J lost 8 bases, and 18 bases lay in between. Concerning this clone itself: Its antigen is not known.

Described time point: newly diagnosed, previously untreated cHL patient sample. The authors compared against newly diagnosed, untreated classical Hodgkin lymphoma PBMCs. The chain recombines TRBV5-6 with TRBJ1-2; D not certain. Sequenced material: peripheral blood mononuclear cells (PBMCs). The sequence was collected from a human donor with classical Hodgkin lymphoma. The CDR3 here is CASSPIAGRQGYTF. The CDR3 region has the DNA TGTGCCAGCAGCCCCATTGCCGGGCGACAAGGCTACACCTTC. The entire variable domain, with the rest obtained from reference TRBV5-6 and TRBJ1-2, is as follows: DAGVTQSPTHLIKTRGQQVTLRCSPKSGHDTVSWYQQALGQGPQFIFQYYEEEERQRGNFPDRFSGHQFPNYSSELNVNALLLGDSALYLCASSPIAGRQGYTFGSGTRLTVV.